The entry that follows covers one T cell receptor (beta chain) sequence. This specimen belongs to a study of blood T cell repertoires in COVID-19. Turning to the study itself: Acute-phase and convalescent COVID-19 samples originated in the United States, Italy and Spain.

Study processing details: The assay estimated nucleated cells by amplifying reference gene primers. TCRdb's table, derived via immunoSEQ multiplex PCR, lists solely in-frame clones and lacks some. The V and J calls and the clone size are those of that table, but D and trimming were determined from the DNA. The data hold tens of thousands of clones, with 90% observed a single time. Per germline, CDR1 SGHTA and CDR2 FQGNSA. V lost 0 bases and J 2 bases, leaving 4 bases between the germline ends. The CDR3 is made up of 13 amino acids. The chain combines TRBV7-2 with TRBJ1-1, with no clear D. Sequenced: peripheral blood. This TCR came from a man aged 50-59 years with acute or convalescent COVID-19. The CDR3 region is CASSLALNTEAFF. As DNA, the CDR3 is TGTGCCAGCAGCTTAGCCCTCAACACTGAAGCTTTCTTT.